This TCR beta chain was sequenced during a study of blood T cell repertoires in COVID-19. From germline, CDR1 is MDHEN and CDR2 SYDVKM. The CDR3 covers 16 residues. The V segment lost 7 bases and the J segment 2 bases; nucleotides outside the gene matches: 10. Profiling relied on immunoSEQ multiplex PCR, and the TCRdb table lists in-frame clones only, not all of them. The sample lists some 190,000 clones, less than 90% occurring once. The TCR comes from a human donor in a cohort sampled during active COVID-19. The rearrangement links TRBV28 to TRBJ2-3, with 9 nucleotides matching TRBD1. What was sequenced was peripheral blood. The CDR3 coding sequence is TGTGCCAGCACAAGAGCGGGACAGGGACACACAGATACGCAGTATTTT. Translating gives CASTRAGQGHTDTQYF.